This T cell receptor beta chain came from a study of T cells in Graves' hyperthyroidism and ophthalmopathy. Study findings and constraints: Model predictions of ophthalmopathy came a median 6.5 months before onset.

Amplified TCR beta CDR3 regions derived from RNA transcripts. The primer set for the first-round RT-PCR of the TCR CDR3 was HTBI. TCRdb passed the multiplex PCR reads through MiXCR, listing each CDR3 protein once. The data hold about 260,000 distinct CDR3 sequences, with 20% to 25% observed a single time. This clonotype was counted ten times or more. The antigen is not known. Germline trimming cut 0 bases from V and 5 bases from J; bases unmatched to any gene: 3. The length of the CDR3 is 14 residues. CDR1 is SGHTA and CDR2 is FQGNSA in the germline V gene. Exclusion followed for patients with uncontrolled infection, other autoimmune disease, pregnancy or lactation.

V and J are TRBV7-2 and TRBJ2-7, with TRBD1 identical over 8 bases. The specimen was blood. This clonotype was sampled from a man aged 35-49 years with Graves' hyperthyroidism that later progressed to Graves' ophthalmopathy. Here the CDR3 DNA reads TGTGCCAGCAGCTTAGCAGCCAGGGGGCACGAGCAGTACTTC. Encoded protein: CASSLAARGHEQYF.